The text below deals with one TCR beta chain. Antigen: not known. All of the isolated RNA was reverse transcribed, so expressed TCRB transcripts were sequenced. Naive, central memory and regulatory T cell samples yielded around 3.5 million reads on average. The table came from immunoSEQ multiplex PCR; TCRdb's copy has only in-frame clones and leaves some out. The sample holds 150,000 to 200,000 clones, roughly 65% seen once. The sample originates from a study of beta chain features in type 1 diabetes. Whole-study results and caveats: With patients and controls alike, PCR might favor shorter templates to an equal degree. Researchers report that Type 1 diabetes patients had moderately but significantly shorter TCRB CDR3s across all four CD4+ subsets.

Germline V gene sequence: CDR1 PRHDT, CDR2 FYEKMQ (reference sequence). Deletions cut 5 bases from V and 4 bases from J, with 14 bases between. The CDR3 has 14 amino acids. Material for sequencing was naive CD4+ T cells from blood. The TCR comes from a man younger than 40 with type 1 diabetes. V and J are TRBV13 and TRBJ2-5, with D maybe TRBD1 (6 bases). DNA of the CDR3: TGTGCCAGCAGCCAGGGGTATGGGGGAGAGACCCAGTACTTC. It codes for CASSQGYGGETQYF.